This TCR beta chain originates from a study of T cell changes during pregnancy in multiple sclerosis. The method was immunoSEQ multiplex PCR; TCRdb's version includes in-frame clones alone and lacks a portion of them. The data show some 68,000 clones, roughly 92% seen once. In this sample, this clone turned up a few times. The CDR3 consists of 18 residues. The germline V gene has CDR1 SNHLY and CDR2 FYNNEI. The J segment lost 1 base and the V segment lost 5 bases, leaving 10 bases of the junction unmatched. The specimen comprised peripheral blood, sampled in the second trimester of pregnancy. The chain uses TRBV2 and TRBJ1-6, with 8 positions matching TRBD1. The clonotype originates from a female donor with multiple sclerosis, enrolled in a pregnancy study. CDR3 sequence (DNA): TGTGCCAGCAGTTGGATGACAGGGGTTTCGTCCTATAATTCACCCCTCCACTTT. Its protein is CASSWMTGVSSYNSPLHF.